The 13 T cell receptor beta chains below all came from one sample that was sequenced in a study of blood T cell repertoires in COVID-19. The repertoire was sequenced with immunoSEQ multiplex PCR; TCRdb's copy has only in-frame clones and lacks some. Of just under 250,000 clones detected, around 89% appear once; the ten largest clones hold around 4%. The sample taken for sequencing was PBMCs or T cells enriched from blood (not recorded which). Source of these receptors: a woman aged 30 to 39 who had recovered from COVID-19.

V and J are TRBV6-5 and TRBJ1-6; D possibly corresponds to TRBD1 (6 bases). Deletions cut 0 bases from V and 6 bases from J, with 9 bases between. CDR1 MNHEY and CDR2 SVGAGI come from the germline V gene. The CDR3 is 15 amino acids. In DNA, the CDR3 is TGTGCCAGCAGTTACTCGAACAGGGTTAATTCACCCCTCCACTTT. Translation: CASSYSNRVNSPLHF.

This chain uses TRBV7-8 with TRBJ1-5; TRBD1 aligns across 7 bases. V lost 3 bases and J lost 4; bases outside the gene matches: 6. The CDR3 has 15 residues. The germline gives CDR1 SGHVS, CDR2 FQNEAQ. CDR3 DNA sequence: TGTGCCAGCAGCTTGTACAGGGGCCCAAATCAGCCCCAGCATTTT. It encodes CASSLYRGPNQPQHF.

This chain links TRBV2 with TRBJ1-5; D gene ambiguous. Germline values: CDR1 SNHLY, CDR2 FYNNEI. The length of the CDR3 is 14 residues. Deletions cut 8 bases from V and 2 bases from J, with 13 bases between. Here the CDR3 DNA reads TGTGCCAGCGGTCTCTCGGTCCGCAATCAGCCCCAGCATTTT. Translation gives CASGLSVRNQPQHF.

The rearrangement links TRBV4-3 to TRBJ1-1; D is unresolved. The CDR3 sequence is 16 residues long. Deletions cut 0 bases from V and 1 base from J, with 12 bases between. CDR1 and CDR2 from the germline V gene are LGHNA and YSLEER. The CDR3 DNA is TGCGCCAGCAGCCAAGAATCGGGTTTTGGGAACACTGAAGCTTTCTTT. Its translation: CASSQESGFGNTEAFF.

The rearrangement links TRBV19 to TRBJ1-3; no definite D call. This CDR3 region has 16 residues. The V gene's germline CDR1 is LNHDA and CDR2 SQIVND (reference sequence). V lost 1 base and J 0 bases, leaving 10 bases between the germline ends. DNA for the CDR3: TGTGCCAGTAGTATAGGAGGGAGCCTCTCTGGAAACACCATATATTTT. This encodes CASSIGGSLSGNTIYF.

The chain couples TRBV29-1 to TRBJ1-5; a possible D gene is TRBD1 (5 bases). The CDR3 is 13 residues long. CDR1 SQVTM and CDR2 ANQGSEA come from the germline V gene. V gave up 6 bases and J gave up 5 bases, with 14 bases separating them. CDR3 sequence reads: CSVVETAHQPQHF. In DNA form, the CDR3 reads TGCAGCGTCGTTGAGACAGCACATCAGCCCCAGCATTTT.

The genes are TRBV19 and TRBJ2-7; 7 positions match TRBD1. The CDR3 loop spans 12 amino acids. V trimming: 4 bases; J trimming: 9 bases; junction bases outside the gene matches: 6. Germline V gene data show CDR1 as LNHDA and CDR2 as SQIVND (reference sequence). The CDR3 loop is CASSTGQEAQYF. CDR3 DNA: TGTGCCAGTAGTACAGGACAGGAGGCGCAGTACTTC.

The V gene is TRBV4-3, the J gene TRBJ2-7; perhaps TRBD2 as D (5 bases). The CDR3 contains 15 residues. Trimming shortened V by 4 bases and J by 7 bases, and 20 bases separated the two germline ends. In germline, CDR1 is LGHNA, CDR2 YSLEER. The CDR3 bases are TGCGCCAGCAGCCTAATATGGACGGCTCCGGGGGAGCAGTACTTC. Protein sequence: CASSLIWTAPGEQYF.

The chain is built from TRBV7-2 and TRBJ1-2, with 8 bases identical to TRBD1. The V segment lost 2 bases and the J segment 5 bases; nucleotides outside the gene matches: 7. CDR3 length: 15 amino acids. Germline V lookup: CDR1 SGHTA, CDR2 FQGNSA. This CDR3 is CASSLLMDREYGYTF. Written as DNA, the CDR3 is TGTGCCAGCAGCTTATTGATGGACAGGGAATATGGCTACACCTTC. The complete variable domain, with remaining parts taken from reference TRBV7-2 and TRBJ1-2, reads GAGVSQSPSNKVTEKGKDVELRCDPISGHTALYWYRQSLGQGLEFLIYFQGNSAPDKSGLPSDRFSAERTGGSVSTLTIQRTQQEDSAVYLCASSLLMDREYGYTFGSGTRLTVV.

The V and J genes are TRBV6-2 or TRBV6-3 and TRBJ1-4; D not resolved. The CDR3 contains 14 residues. V lost 5 bases to trimming and J lost 8 bases, with 15 bases between them. Germline CDR1 is MNHEY and CDR2 is SVGEGT. CDR3 sequence: CASSTEDLEEKLFF. In DNA, the CDR3 is TGTGCCAGCAGTACGGAGGATCTGGAAGAAAAACTGTTTTTT.

This clone has only one observation. The chain combines TRBV7-8 with TRBJ1-3; 7 bases agree with TRBD1. This CDR3 comprises 15 residues. CDR1 and CDR2 (germline): SGHVS, FQNEAQ. The trim removed 5 bases at V and 1 base at J, leaving 5 bases unmatched. The CDR3 region is CASSNTRGSGNTIYF. CDR3 nucleotides: TGTGCCAGCAGCAATACCAGGGGGTCTGGAAACACCATATATTTT.

The chain uses TRBV28 and TRBJ2-2; TRBD2 aligns across 9 bases. Germline CDR1 is MDHEN and CDR2 is SYDVKM. Germline trimming cut 1 base from V and 0 bases from J; bases unmatched to any gene: 6. This CDR3 spans 18 amino acids. The CDR3 DNA sequence: TGTGCCAGCAGTTTATCGCCTAGCGGGATAGCGAACACCGGGGAGCTGTTTTTT. Translated: CASSLSPSGIANTGELFF.

V is TRBV7-9 and J is TRBJ2-1, with D unresolved. V lost 2 bases to trimming and J lost 0 bases, with 8 bases between them. CDR1 is SEHNR, CDR2 FQNEAQ, per germline (reference sequence). CDR3 length: 15 residues. CDR3 sequence reads: CASSLNSGSYNEQFF. The CDR3 DNA reads as TGTGCCAGCAGCTTAAACTCCGGCTCCTACAATGAGCAGTTCTTC.